This T cell receptor (beta chain) was sequenced for a study of OX40 agonist ivuxolimab in advanced cancers. Study-level background: The dose of intravenous ivuxolimab that patients received every 2 weeks ranged from 0.01 to 10 mg/kg. The study enrolled dose-escalation patients with hepatocellular carcinoma, melanoma, renal cell or head and neck cancer.

With respect to this clone: The antigen is unknown.

Study observations and caveats: Certain nonresponders additionally had low normalized T-cell clonal expansion.

The cohort excluded patients with autoimmune disease history or systemic immunosuppression. Method: immunoSEQ multiplex PCR; TCRdb's copy keeps in-frame clones and lacks some. This table has tens of thousands of clones, 85% to 90% appearing once. This material consisted of CD4+ or CD8+ T cells sorted from blood, taken in a trial of the OX40 agonist ivuxolimab. The sequence was collected from an adult with an advanced solid tumor such as melanoma, head and neck, liver or kidney cancer.

CDR3 nucleotides: TGCGCCAGCAGCTTGGTTAATGAGTACGAGCAGTACTTC. It encodes CASSLVNEYEQYF. The chain uses TRBV5-1 and TRBJ2-7; D remains unclear. The CDR3 runs 13 residues. In germline, CDR1 is SGHRS, CDR2 YFSETQ. With 0 bases removed from V and 4 bases from J, the gap between germline ends came to 8 bases. The full variable domain, in which reference TRBV5-1 and TRBJ2-7 provide the parts outside the CDR3, is KAGVTQTPRYLIKTRGQQVTLSCSPISGHRSVSWYQQTPGQGLQFLFEYFSETQRNKGNFPGRFSGRQFSNSRSEMNVSTLELGDSALYLCASSLVNEYEQYFGPGTRLTVT.